The 17 T cell receptor beta chains below were found in one sample sequenced in a study of cytomegalovirus exposure and HLA in healthy donors. The assay was immunoSEQ multiplex PCR, and TCRdb's table has in-frame clones only and misses some. The data show over 150,000 clones, less than 95% seen once. The sequencing input was PBMCs. The receptors here all came from a woman aged 18-29 years in good health and CMV-seropositive.

The table lists this clone with a few counts. The CDR3: CASRYLSAAGETQYF. The DNA for the CDR3 is TGTGCCAGCAGATACTTGAGCGCGGCAGGGGAGACCCAGTACTTC. This chain joins TRBV2 and TRBJ2-5; tentative D call: TRBD1 (5 bases). From germline, CDR1 is SNHLY and CDR2 FYNNEI. The CDR3 is 15 residues long. Trimming took off 6 bases at V and 5 bases at J, with 19 bases between the two ends.

This clone was recorded once. J is TRBJ2-5 and V is TRBV5-1; 10 positions match TRBD1. The V segment lost 4 bases and the J segment 3 bases; nucleotides outside the gene matches: 3. This CDR3 is built from 14 residues. Looked up from germline, CDR1 is SGHRS and CDR2 is YFSETQ. Written as DNA, the CDR3 is TGCGCCAGCAGCCCGGGACAGGGGAAAGAGACCCAGTACTTC. Translated: CASSPGQGKETQYF. The whole variable domain, filled in from reference TRBV5-1 and TRBJ2-5, reads KAGVTQTPRYLIKTRGQQVTLSCSPISGHRSVSWYQQTPGQGLQFLFEYFSETQRNKGNFPGRFSGRQFSNSRSEMNVSTLELGDSALYLCASSPGQGKETQYFGPGTRLLVL.

This chain joins TRBV7-9 and TRBJ2-2; maybe TRBD1 (5 bases). Per germline, CDR1 SEHNR and CDR2 FQNEAQ (reference sequence). V was cut by 5 bases and J by 5 bases, with 18 bases left in between. The CDR3 loop spans 16 amino acids. The CDR3 protein is CASSPGVGKGTGELFF. DNA of the CDR3: TGTGCCAGCAGCCCAGGCGTAGGGAAGGGGACCGGGGAGCTGTTTTTT.

V and J are TRBV28 and TRBJ2-7, with D possibly being TRBD1 (5 bases). Germline V gene sequence: CDR1 MDHEN, CDR2 SYDVKM. The V end was cut by 8 bases, the J end by 3 bases, with 17 bases between. The CDR3 sequence is 14 residues long. The CDR3 nucleotides read TGTGCCAGCCTAGACATGGACACCGGCTACGAGCAGTACTTC. This codes for CASLDMDTGYEQYF.

The chain combines TRBV15 with TRBJ2-5, with 7 bases lining up with TRBD2. V shed 0 bases and J 5 bases; nucleotides not matched to a gene: 6. CDR3 size: 15 residues. The germline V gene encodes CDR1 LNHNV and CDR2 YYDKDF (reference sequence). CDR3 in amino acids: CATSRDLTSRETQYF. The CDR3 nucleotides are TGTGCCACCAGCAGAGATTTGACTAGCCGTGAGACCCAGTACTTC.

The chain combines TRBV7-2 with TRBJ2-1; D is perhaps TRBD2 (6 bases). There are 17 residues in the CDR3. The germline CDR1 and CDR2 sequences are SGHTA and FQGNSA. The V gene lost 3 bases and the J gene lost 6 bases, with 21 bases spanning the gap. For the CDR3, the DNA is TGTGCCAGCAGCTTCGCTTCCCCCCGTGATAGCGGCAATGAGCAGTTCTTC. Translated: CASSFASPRDSGNEQFF.

The chain joins TRBV30 to TRBJ1-1; D is undetermined. This CDR3 has 11 residues. Trimming stripped 6 bases from V and 0 bases from J, with 5 bases between. Germline CDR1 is GTSNPN and CDR2 is SVGIG (reference sequence). As DNA, the CDR3 is TGTGCCTGCCGTATGAACACTGAAGCTTTCTTT. It is translated as CACRMNTEAFF. The complete variable domain, with remaining parts taken from reference TRBV30 and TRBJ1-1, reads SQTIHQWPATLVQPVGSPLSLECTVEGTSNPNLYWYRQAAGRGLQLLFYSVGIGQISSEVPQNLSASRPQDRQFILSSKKLLLSDSGFYLCACRMNTEAFFGQGTRLTVV.

The CDR3 sequence is CASSRISGPYNEQFF. The CDR3 DNA is TGTGCCAGCAGCAGAATTAGCGGCCCCTACAATGAGCAGTTCTTC. The chain combines TRBV11-2 with TRBJ2-1, with a weak D call TRBD2 (6 bases). CDR1 SGHAT and CDR2 FQNNGV come from the germline V gene. This CDR3 has 15 residues. Trimming took 5 bases from V and 2 from J, leaving 13 bases between them.

V is TRBV28 and J is TRBJ1-4; 7 bases agree with TRBD1. The CDR3 is 14 amino acids. CDR1 and CDR2 (germline): MDHEN, SYDVKM. Losses at the gene ends were 4 bases for V and 8 bases for J; bases not matched to a gene: 7. DNA for the CDR3: TGTGCCAGCAGTTCACAGGGGATTAGCGAAAAACTGTTTTTT. Translated, it gives CASSSQGISEKLFF.

The genes are TRBV19 and TRBJ1-5, with 8 nucleotides matching TRBD1. V lost 3 bases and J lost 6; bases outside the gene matches: 7. CDR1 and CDR2 (germline): LNHDA, SQIVND (reference sequence). The CDR3 has 15 residues. The CDR3 reads CASSIEAGGFQPQHF. The CDR3 nucleotides are TGTGCCAGTAGTATCGAGGCAGGGGGCTTTCAGCCCCAGCATTTT. Full variable domain (outside the CDR3, taken from reference TRBV19 and TRBJ1-5): DGGITQSPKYLFRKEGQNVTLSCEQNLNHDAMYWYRQDPGQGLRLIYYSQIVNDFQKGDIAEGYSVSREKKESFPLTVTSAQKNPTAFYLCASSIEAGGFQPQHFGDGTRLSIL.

V usage is TRBV7-9 and J usage is TRBJ2-5; 8 bases are shared with TRBD2. The CDR3 extends over 15 amino acids. V dropped 4 bases and J dropped 5; count of bases not matched to a gene: 9. The germline gives CDR1 SEHNR, CDR2 FQNEAQ (reference sequence). As DNA, the CDR3 is TGTGCCAGCAGCTCCGGGGGAGCGGGGGAGGAGACCCAGTACTTC. Protein product: CASSSGGAGEETQYF.

The count of this clone is one. In DNA form, the CDR3 reads TGTGCCAGCAGCCTAGACAGGGGGCATGGCTACACCTTC. This sequence encodes CASSLDRGHGYTF. The rearrangement joins TRBV9 to TRBJ1-2, with TRBD1 matching 10 bases. CDR1 and CDR2 (germline): SGDLS, YYNGEE. The trim removed 4 bases at V and 6 bases at J, leaving 3 bases unmatched. The CDR3 runs to 13 residues.

J is TRBJ2-1 and V is TRBV19; TRBD1 matches 10 bases. V lost 6 bases and J lost 5; bases outside the gene matches: 4. CDR1 is LNHDA, CDR2 SQIVND, per germline (reference sequence). CDR3 length: 14 residues. The CDR3 DNA is TGTGCCAGTAGAGGACAGGGGGTAAACAATGAGCAGTTCTTC. Its protein product is CASRGQGVNNEQFF.

J is TRBJ2-5 and V is TRBV19, with D possibly being TRBD1 (5 bases). There are 13 residues in the CDR3. CDR1 and CDR2 from the germline V gene are LNHDA and SQIVND (reference sequence). The V end was cut by 6 bases, the J end by 4 bases, with 12 bases between. The CDR3 reads CASRAAGLETQYF. The CDR3 DNA sequence: TGTGCCAGTAGAGCTGCAGGGTTAGAGACCCAGTACTTC.

The V and J genes are TRBV9 and TRBJ2-4; TRBD2 aligns across 9 bases. Germline CDR1 and CDR2: SGDLS and YYNGEE. V dropped 0 bases and J dropped 9; count of bases not matched to a gene: 13. This CDR3 has 17 residues. The CDR3 reads CASSVDGAGGPMSIQYF. CDR3 in DNA: TGTGCCAGCAGCGTAGATGGGGCGGGAGGGCCTATGAGCATTCAGTACTTC.

The V gene is TRBV19, the J gene TRBJ2-1, with D maybe TRBD2 (5 bases). The length of the CDR3 is 15 residues. Germline assignment: CDR1 LNHDA and CDR2 SQIVND (reference sequence). V lost 5 bases and J 6 bases, leaving 17 bases between the germline ends. CDR3 sequence: CASSPGNLGTNEQFF. As DNA, the CDR3 is TGTGCCAGTAGTCCCGGGAACCTCGGTACCAATGAGCAGTTCTTC.

This clone has a single count. The rearrangement joins TRBV27 to TRBJ2-5, with 10 bases fitting TRBD2. The CDR3 is made up of 13 amino acids. CDR1 is MNHEY and CDR2 is SMNVEV in the germline V gene (reference sequence). Losses at the gene ends were 0 bases for V and 11 bases for J; bases not matched to a gene: 3. CDR3 sequence: CASSLSSGREQYF. CDR3 DNA: TGTGCCAGCAGTTTATCCAGCGGGAGGGAGCAGTACTTC.